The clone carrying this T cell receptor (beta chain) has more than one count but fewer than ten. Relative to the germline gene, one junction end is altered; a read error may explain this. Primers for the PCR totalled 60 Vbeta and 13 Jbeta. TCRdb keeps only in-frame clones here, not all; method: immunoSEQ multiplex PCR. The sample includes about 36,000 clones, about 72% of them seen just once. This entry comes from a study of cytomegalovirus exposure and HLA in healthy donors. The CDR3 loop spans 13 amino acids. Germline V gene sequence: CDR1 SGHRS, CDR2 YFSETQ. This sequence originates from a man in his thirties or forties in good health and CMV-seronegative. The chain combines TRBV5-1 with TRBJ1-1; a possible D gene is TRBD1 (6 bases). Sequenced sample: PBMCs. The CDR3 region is CASSLSRDTLRIF. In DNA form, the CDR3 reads TGCGCCAGCAGCTTGAGTAGGGACACCTTAAGGATTTTT. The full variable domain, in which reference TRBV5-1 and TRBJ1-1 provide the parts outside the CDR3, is KAGVTQTPRYLIKTRGQQVTLSCSPISGHRSVSWYQQTPGQGLQFLFEYFSETQRNKGNFPGRFSGRQFSNSRSEMNVSTLELGDSALYLCASSLSRDTLRIFGQGTRLTVV.